The 5 T cell receptor beta chains reported below all come from one sample, sequenced in a study of control samples from healthy donors and cancer patients. The repertoire was sequenced with immunoSEQ multiplex PCR; TCRdb's copy has only in-frame clones and lacks some. The data contain tens of thousands of clones, approximately 89% of them singletons. Sequencing was carried out using blood. The receptors come from a man over 45 in good health.

This clone has just one count. The chain employs TRBV5-6 and TRBJ1-1, with D possibly being TRBD1 (6 bases). Germline-derived CDR1 and CDR2 are SGHDT and YYEEEE. The germline V and J ends were trimmed by 6 bases and 4 bases, with 16 bases remaining between them. The CDR3 consists of 14 residues. The CDR3 sequence: CASTAGAVSTEAFF. CDR3 bases: TGTGCCAGCACGGCAGGGGCGGTGAGCACTGAAGCTTTCTTT.

This clone came up once. The chain carries TRBV24-1 and TRBJ2-7, with D hard to call. Germline-derived CDR1 and CDR2 are KGHDR and SFDVKD. With 6 bases removed from V and 1 base from J, the gap between germline ends came to 12 bases. This CDR3 spans 14 amino acids. CDR3 in DNA: TGTGCCACCAGTCCCGGAACCCCGTCCTACGAGCAGTACTTC. It encodes CATSPGTPSYEQYF.

In this sample, this clone turned up once. This chain links TRBV30 with TRBJ2-2; 8 bases fit TRBD1. This CDR3 is built from 18 residues. CDR1 is GTSNPN, CDR2 SVGIG, per germline (reference sequence). V shed 6 bases and J 0 bases; nucleotides not matched to a gene: 15. The CDR3 spells CACRYRDRQLANTGELFF. Here the CDR3 DNA reads TGTGCCTGTCGGTACCGGGACAGGCAACTCGCGAACACCGGGGAGCTGTTTTTT.

There are a few counts of this clone. The rearrangement uses TRBV2 and TRBJ1-3, with 7 bases matching TRBD1. Germline trimming cut 8 bases from V and 3 bases from J; bases unmatched to any gene: 4. The V gene's germline CDR1 is SNHLY and CDR2 FYNNEI. This CDR3 contains 13 residues. The CDR3 sequence is CASLRDSGNTIYF. CDR3 DNA: TGTGCCAGCCTCCGGGACAGTGGAAACACCATATATTTT.

This clone was picked up one time. The rearrangement uses TRBV5-1 and TRBJ2-1; TRBD2 matches 9 bases. CDR3 length equals 17 residues. V was pared by 3 bases and J by 6 bases, with 13 bases of the junction left unmatched. The germline gives CDR1 SGHRS, CDR2 YFSETQ. In DNA, the CDR3 is TGCGCCAGCAGCTGGGGACTAGCCGACCCCTATTTCAATGAGCAGTTCTTC. Protein product: CASSWGLADPYFNEQFF.